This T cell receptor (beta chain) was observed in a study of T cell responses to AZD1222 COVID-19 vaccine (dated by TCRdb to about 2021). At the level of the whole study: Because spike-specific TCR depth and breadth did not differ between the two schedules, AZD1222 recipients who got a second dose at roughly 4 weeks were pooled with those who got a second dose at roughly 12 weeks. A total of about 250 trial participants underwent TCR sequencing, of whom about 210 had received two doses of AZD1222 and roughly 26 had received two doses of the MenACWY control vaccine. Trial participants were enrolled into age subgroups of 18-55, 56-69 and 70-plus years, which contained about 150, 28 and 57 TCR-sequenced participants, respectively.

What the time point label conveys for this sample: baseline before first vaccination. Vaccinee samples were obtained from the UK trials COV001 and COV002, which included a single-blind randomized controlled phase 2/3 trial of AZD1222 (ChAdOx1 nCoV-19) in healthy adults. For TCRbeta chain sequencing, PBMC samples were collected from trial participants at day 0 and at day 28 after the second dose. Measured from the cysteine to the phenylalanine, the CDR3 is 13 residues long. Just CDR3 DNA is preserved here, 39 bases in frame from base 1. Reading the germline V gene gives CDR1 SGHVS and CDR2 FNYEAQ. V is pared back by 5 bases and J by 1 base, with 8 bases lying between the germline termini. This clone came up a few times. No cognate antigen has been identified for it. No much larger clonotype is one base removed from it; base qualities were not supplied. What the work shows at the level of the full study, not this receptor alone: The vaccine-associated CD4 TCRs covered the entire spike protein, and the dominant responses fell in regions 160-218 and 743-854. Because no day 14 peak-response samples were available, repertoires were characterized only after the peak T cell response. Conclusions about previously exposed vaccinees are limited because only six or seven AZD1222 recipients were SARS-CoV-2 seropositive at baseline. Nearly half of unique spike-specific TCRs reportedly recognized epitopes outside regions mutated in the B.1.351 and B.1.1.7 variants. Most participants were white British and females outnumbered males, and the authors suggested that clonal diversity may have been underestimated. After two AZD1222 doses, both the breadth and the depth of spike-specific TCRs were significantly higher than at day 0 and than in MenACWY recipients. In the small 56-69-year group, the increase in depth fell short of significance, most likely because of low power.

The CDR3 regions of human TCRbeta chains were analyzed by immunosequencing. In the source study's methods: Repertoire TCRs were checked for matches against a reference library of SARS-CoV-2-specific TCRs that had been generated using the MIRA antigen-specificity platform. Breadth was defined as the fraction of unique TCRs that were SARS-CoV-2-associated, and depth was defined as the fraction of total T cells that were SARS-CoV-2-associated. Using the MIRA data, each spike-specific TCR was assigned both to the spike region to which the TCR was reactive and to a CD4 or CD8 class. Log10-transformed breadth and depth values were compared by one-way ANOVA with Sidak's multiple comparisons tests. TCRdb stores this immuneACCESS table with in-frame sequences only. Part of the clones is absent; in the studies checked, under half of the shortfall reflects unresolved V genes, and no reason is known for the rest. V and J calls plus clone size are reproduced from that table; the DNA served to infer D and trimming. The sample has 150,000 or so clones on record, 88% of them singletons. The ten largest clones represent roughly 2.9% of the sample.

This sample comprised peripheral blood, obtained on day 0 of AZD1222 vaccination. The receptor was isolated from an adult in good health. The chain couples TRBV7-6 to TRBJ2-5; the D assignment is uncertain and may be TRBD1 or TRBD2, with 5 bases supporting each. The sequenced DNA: TGTGCCAGCAGCCGGGACCTCCAAGAGACCCAGTACTTC. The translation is CASSRDLQETQYF.